What follows are 20 T cell receptor beta chains derived from one specimen sequenced in a study of cytomegalovirus exposure and HLA in healthy donors. Repertoires were generated with immunoSEQ multiplex PCR, while TCRdb's copy carries only in-frame clones and drops some. In the table there are over 100,000 clones, roughly nine tenths of which are singletons. The sample was PBMCs. The receptors here all came from a woman aged 18 to 35 in good health and CMV-seronegative.

The CDR3 spells CASSHIRGTSGANVLTF. CDR3 nucleotide sequence: TGTGCCAGCAGCCATATCAGGGGAACTTCTGGGGCCAACGTCCTGACTTTC. The chain uses TRBV11-2 and TRBJ2-6, with D maybe TRBD1 (6 bases). Germline V gene data show CDR1 as SGHAT and CDR2 as FQNNGV. This CDR3 has 17 residues. V lost 5 bases, J lost 1 base, and 15 bases lay in between.

The chain joins TRBV10-2 to TRBJ1-1, with D tentatively TRBD1 (5 bases). V was trimmed by 0 bases and J by 3 bases, leaving 11 bases between them. The V gene's germline CDR1 is WSHSY and CDR2 SAAADI. The CDR3 consists of 15 residues. This CDR3 reads CASSESTVQDTEAFF. CDR3 bases: TGCGCCAGCAGTGAGTCGACAGTTCAGGACACTGAAGCTTTCTTT.

This clone turned up a few times. The chain joins TRBV7-9 to TRBJ1-5; possible D gene TRBD1, 6 bases. The CDR3 covers 13 residues. Germline CDR1 SEHNR, CDR2 FQNEAQ (reference sequence). Trimming left V 5 bases short and J 4 bases short, with 9 bases between. The CDR3 coding sequence is TGTGCCAGCAGCCCGAGGGGGAATCAGCCCCAGCATTTT. Encoded protein: CASSPRGNQPQHF.

The CDR3 here is CANTGGARDTQYF. In DNA, the CDR3 is TGTGCCAACACGGGGGGGGCTAGGGATACGCAGTATTTT. The chain joins TRBV2 to TRBJ2-3, with TRBD2 identical over 8 bases. V lost 10 bases and J lost 6; bases outside the gene matches: 9. This CDR3 has 13 amino acids. Germline loops: CDR1 SNHLY, CDR2 FYNNEI.

The chain has TRBV2 and TRBJ2-3; weak D call: TRBD2 (6 bases). The CDR3 has 17 amino acids. The germline CDR1 and CDR2 sequences are SNHLY and FYNNEI. Trimming took 8 bases from V and 0 from J, leaving 21 bases between them. The CDR3 protein is CASGRDWRVTSTDTQYF. CDR3 sequence (DNA): TGTGCCAGCGGCCGGGACTGGAGAGTGACTAGCACAGATACGCAGTATTTT.

The gene calls are TRBV10-3 and TRBJ2-2; D not resolved. V shed 0 bases and J shed 7 bases, with 3 bases lying between them. Germline V gene lookup returns CDR1 ENHRY and CDR2 SYGVKD. The CDR3 sequence is 12 residues long. In DNA form, the CDR3 reads TGTGCCATCAGTGAGTCTTACGGGGAGCTGTTTTTT. The encoded protein is CAISESYGELFF.

CDR3 DNA: TGCGCCAGCAGTGCGGGGGGAAGCAATCAGCCCCAGCATTTT. Translation gives CASSAGGSNQPQHF. The V call is TRBV10-1, the J call TRBJ1-5, with a tentative D call TRBD1 (5 bases). With 4 bases removed from V and 1 base from J, the gap between germline ends came to 8 bases. This CDR3 region has 14 residues. The germline gives CDR1 WNHNN, CDR2 SYGVQD (reference sequence).

This chain connects TRBV7-9 to TRBJ1-5; no clear D gene. Trimming took 11 bases from V and 2 from J, leaving 10 bases between them. This CDR3 region has 12 residues. Germline CDR1 is SEHNR and CDR2 is FQNEAQ (reference sequence). This CDR3 is CALGRGNQPQHF. DNA for the CDR3: TGTGCCCTCGGGAGGGGCAATCAGCCCCAGCATTTT.

This clone was seen only once. The rearrangement uses TRBV9 and TRBJ1-4, with D perhaps TRBD1 (6 bases). There are 15 residues in the CDR3. Germline-derived CDR1 and CDR2 are SGDLS and YYNGEE. V dropped 0 bases and J dropped 8 bases, with 14 bases sitting between them. CDR3 amino acids: CASSVAAGAGEKLFF. In DNA, the CDR3 is TGTGCCAGCAGCGTAGCTGCGGGGGCTGGGGAAAAACTGTTTTTT.

The genes are TRBV5-8 and TRBJ1-5, with D possibly TRBD1 on 5 matching bases. Trimming removed 4 bases at V and 4 bases at J, with 21 bases between. Germline CDR1 reads SGHTS; CDR2 reads YDEGEE. The CDR3 length is 17 residues. This CDR3 is CASSPGIGDTSNQPQHF. CDR3 in DNA: TGTGCCAGCAGCCCAGGGATCGGCGACACTTCAAATCAGCCCCAGCATTTT.

About this clone itself: A junction boundary mismatches the germline segment, possibly from a read error. The chain employs TRBV18 and TRBJ2-1; 10 nucleotides align to TRBD1. Germline CDR1 is KGHSH and CDR2 is LQKENI. This CDR3 region has 16 residues. CDR3 sequence reads: CASSSPGTGVNNEQFF. The CDR3 nucleotides are TGTGCCAGCTCATCACCCGGGACAGGGGTGAACAATGAGCAGTTCTTC.

V is TRBV27 and J is TRBJ1-2, with D hard to call. This CDR3 region has 14 residues. Germline lookup yields CDR1 MNHEY and CDR2 SMNVEV (reference sequence). Trimming took 0 bases from V and 0 from J, leaving 5 bases between them. The CDR3 DNA is TGTGCCAGCAGTTTATCGCCTACTAACTATGGCTACACCTTC. This translates into CASSLSPTNYGYTF.

This chain links TRBV4-1 with TRBJ2-1, with 11 bases aligning to TRBD2. The CDR3 runs to 17 residues. CDR1 and CDR2 (germline): MGHRA, YSYEKL. With V trimmed by 1 base and J by 2 bases, 4 bases remained unmatched. The CDR3: CASSQVVAGGPYNEQFF. Here the CDR3 DNA reads TGCGCCAGCAGCCAAGTAGTAGCGGGGGGGCCCTACAATGAGCAGTTCTTC.

This CDR3 reads CSVLSGDTQYF. The CDR3 bases are TGCAGCGTTTTGTCAGGGGATACGCAGTATTTT. The chain links TRBV29-1 to TRBJ2-3; D possibly corresponds to TRBD1 (5 bases). The germline V gene has CDR1 SQVTM and CDR2 ANQGSEA. This CDR3 has 11 residues. V shed 5 bases and J shed 6 bases, with 9 bases lying between them.

This chain uses TRBV19 with TRBJ1-5, with D perhaps TRBD1 (5 bases). Trimming cost V 3 bases and J 6 bases, with 15 bases left between them. Germline values: CDR1 LNHDA, CDR2 SQIVND (reference sequence). The CDR3 length is 15 residues. CDR3 sequence reads: CASSITGGGSQPQHF. The CDR3 coding sequence is TGTGCCAGTAGTATTACTGGGGGAGGCAGTCAGCCCCAGCATTTT.

The genes are TRBV11-2 and TRBJ1-1; 7 bases fit TRBD1. From germline, CDR1 is SGHAT and CDR2 FQNNGV. The length of the CDR3 is 14 residues. With 4 bases clipped from V and 3 bases from J, the junction kept 5 bases outside the gene matches. CDR3 DNA: TGTGCCAGCAGCTCCGGGACAGTGGACACTGAAGCTTTCTTT. Protein sequence: CASSSGTVDTEAFF. Variable domain in full (rest from reference TRBV11-2 and TRBJ1-1): EAGVAQSPRYKIIEKRQSVAFWCNPISGHATLYWYQQILGQGPKLLIQFQNNGVVDDSQLPKDRFSAERLKGVDSTLKIQPAKLEDSAVYLCASSSGTVDTEAFFGQGTRLTVV.

This clone showed up just once. J is TRBJ1-1 and V is TRBV11-2, with D tentatively TRBD1 (6 bases). The germline CDR1 and CDR2 sequences are SGHAT and FQNNGV. Trimming removed 6 bases from V and 0 bases from J, with 20 bases in between. There are 17 residues in the CDR3. This CDR3 reads CASRPWTARLLNTEAFF. Here the CDR3 DNA reads TGTGCCAGCAGACCGTGGACAGCCCGCCTTTTGAACACTGAAGCTTTCTTT. The whole variable domain, remainder taken from reference TRBV11-2 and TRBJ1-1, is EAGVAQSPRYKIIEKRQSVAFWCNPISGHATLYWYQQILGQGPKLLIQFQNNGVVDDSQLPKDRFSAERLKGVDSTLKIQPAKLEDSAVYLCASRPWTARLLNTEAFFGQGTRLTVV.

The rearrangement links TRBV4-2 to TRBJ2-5; TRBD2 aligns across 10 bases. The germline V gene has CDR1 LGHNA and CDR2 YNFKEQ. Unmatched junction bases numbered 10, after V lost 1 base and J lost 5 bases. This CDR3 is built from 17 residues. As DNA, the CDR3 is TGTGCCAGCAGCCAAGGGTCAGGGCTAGCGGGGGACGAGACCCAGTACTTC. Its translation is CASSQGSGLAGDETQYF.

The CDR3 region has the DNA TGTGCCAGCCGCTGGACAGGTTATACGCAGTATTTT. Encoded protein: CASRWTGYTQYF. This rearrangement joins TRBV11-2 to TRBJ2-3; TRBD1 agrees at 7 bases. Germline CDR1 is SGHAT and CDR2 is FQNNGV. This CDR3 comprises 12 residues. Trimming at V came to 8 bases and at J to 7 bases, leaving 6 bases not matched to a gene.

This rearrangement joins TRBV15 to TRBJ1-5; weak D call: TRBD1 (5 bases). Germline CDR1 reads LNHNV; CDR2 reads YYDKDF (reference sequence). The ends were cut back, 0 bases at V and 7 bases at J, with 19 bases in the middle. The CDR3 is 17 amino acids. The CDR3 bases are TGTGCCACCAGCAGAGATCTTTCGGGGGGAGCTTTGCAGCCCCAGCATTTT. It translates to CATSRDLSGGALQPQHF.